This entry is about one T cell receptor (beta chain). These data originate in a study of cytomegalovirus exposure and HLA in healthy donors. The study ran its PCR with 60 Vbeta and 13 Jbeta primers. Assay used: immunoSEQ multiplex PCR; TCRdb lists only in-frame clones, some missing. The sample records about 160,000 clones, 70% to 80% being singletons. The ends were cut back, 1 base at V and 5 bases at J, with 9 bases in the middle. CDR1 GTSNPN and CDR2 SVGIG come from the germline V gene (reference sequence). The CDR3 is 13 residues long. The sequencing sample was made of PBMCs. V is TRBV30 and J is TRBJ1-5; D gene unclear. The sequence was obtained from a woman in her forties in good health and CMV-seronegative. This CDR3 is CAWSASGDQPQHF. As DNA, the CDR3 is TGTGCCTGGAGTGCATCCGGGGATCAGCCCCAGCATTTT.